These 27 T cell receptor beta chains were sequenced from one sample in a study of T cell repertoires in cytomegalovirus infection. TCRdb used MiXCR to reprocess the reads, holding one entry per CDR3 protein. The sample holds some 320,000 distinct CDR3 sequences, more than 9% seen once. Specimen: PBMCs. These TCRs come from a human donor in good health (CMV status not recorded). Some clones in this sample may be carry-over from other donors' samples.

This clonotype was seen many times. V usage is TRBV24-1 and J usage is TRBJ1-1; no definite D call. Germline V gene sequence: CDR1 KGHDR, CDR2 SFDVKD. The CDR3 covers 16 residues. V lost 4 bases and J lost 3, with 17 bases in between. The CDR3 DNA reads TGTGCCACCAGTGACCACGACGGATTCTCGCACACTGAAGCTTTCTTT. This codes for CATSDHDGFSHTEAFF.

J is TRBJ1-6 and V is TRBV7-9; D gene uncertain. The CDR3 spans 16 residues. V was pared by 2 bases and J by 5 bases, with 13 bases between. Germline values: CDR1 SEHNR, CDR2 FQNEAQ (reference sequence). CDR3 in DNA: TGTGCCAGCAGCTTACTTGGAGGGAAAAATAATTCACCCCTCCACTTT. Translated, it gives CASSLLGGKNNSPLHF.

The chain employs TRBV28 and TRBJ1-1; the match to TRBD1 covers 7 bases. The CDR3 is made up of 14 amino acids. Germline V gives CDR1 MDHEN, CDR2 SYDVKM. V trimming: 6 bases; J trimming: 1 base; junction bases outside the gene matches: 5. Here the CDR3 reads CASRSTGENTEAFF. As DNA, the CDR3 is TGTGCCAGCAGATCAACAGGGGAGAACACTGAAGCTTTCTTT.

CDR3 protein: CASRVDSRVDQPQHF. The CDR3 DNA follows: TGTGCCAGCAGAGTGGACAGTCGGGTCGATCAGCCCCAGCATTTT. The chain recombines TRBV2 with TRBJ1-5; possible D gene TRBD1, 6 bases. The CDR3 sequence is 15 residues long. The germline V gene has CDR1 SNHLY and CDR2 FYNNEI. The germline V and J ends were trimmed by 6 bases and 5 bases, with 17 bases remaining between them.

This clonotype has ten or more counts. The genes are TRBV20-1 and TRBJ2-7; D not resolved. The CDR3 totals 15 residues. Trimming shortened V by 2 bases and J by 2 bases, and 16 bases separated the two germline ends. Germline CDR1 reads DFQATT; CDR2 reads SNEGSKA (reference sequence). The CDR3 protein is CSARLERQPTYEQYF. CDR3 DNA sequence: TGCAGTGCTAGACTGGAAAGGCAGCCTACCTACGAGCAGTACTTC.

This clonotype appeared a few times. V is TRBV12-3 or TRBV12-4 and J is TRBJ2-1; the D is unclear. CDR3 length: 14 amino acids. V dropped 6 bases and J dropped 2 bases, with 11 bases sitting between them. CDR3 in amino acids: CASRPREAYNEQFF. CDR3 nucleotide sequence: TGTGCCAGCAGACCAAGGGAAGCCTACAATGAGCAGTTCTTC.

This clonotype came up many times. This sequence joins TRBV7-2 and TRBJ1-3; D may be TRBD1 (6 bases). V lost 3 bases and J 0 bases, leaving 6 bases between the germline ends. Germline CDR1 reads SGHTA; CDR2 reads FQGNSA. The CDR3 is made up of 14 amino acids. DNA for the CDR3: TGTGCCAGCAGCTTGGACAGCTCTGGAAACACCATATATTTT. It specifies CASSLDSSGNTIYF.

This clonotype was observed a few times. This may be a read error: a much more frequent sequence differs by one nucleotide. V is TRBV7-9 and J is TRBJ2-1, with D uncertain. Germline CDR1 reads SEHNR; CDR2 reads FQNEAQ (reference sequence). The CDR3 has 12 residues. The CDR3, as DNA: TGTGCCAGCAGTCGCGGCCGGAATGAGCAGCTCTTC. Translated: CASSRGRNEQLF.

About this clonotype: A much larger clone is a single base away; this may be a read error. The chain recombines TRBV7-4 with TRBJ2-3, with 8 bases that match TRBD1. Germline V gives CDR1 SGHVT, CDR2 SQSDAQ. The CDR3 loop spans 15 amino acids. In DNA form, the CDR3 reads TGTGCCAGCAATTTCCTAGGACAGGGTACAGATATGCAGTATTTT. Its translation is CASNFLGQGTDMQYF.

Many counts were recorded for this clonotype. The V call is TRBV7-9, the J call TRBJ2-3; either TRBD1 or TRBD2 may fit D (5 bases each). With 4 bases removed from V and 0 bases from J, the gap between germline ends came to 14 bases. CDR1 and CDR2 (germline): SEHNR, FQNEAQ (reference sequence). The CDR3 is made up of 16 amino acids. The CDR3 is CASSSRDPSSTDTQYF. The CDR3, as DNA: TGTGCCAGCAGCTCCCGGGACCCTTCTAGCACAGATACGCAGTATTTT.

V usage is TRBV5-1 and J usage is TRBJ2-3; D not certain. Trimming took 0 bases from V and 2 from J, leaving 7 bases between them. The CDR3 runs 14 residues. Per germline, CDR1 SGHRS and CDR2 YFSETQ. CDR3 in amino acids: CASSLVVNTDTQYF. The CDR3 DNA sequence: TGCGCCAGCAGCTTGGTAGTTAACACAGATACGCAGTATTTT.

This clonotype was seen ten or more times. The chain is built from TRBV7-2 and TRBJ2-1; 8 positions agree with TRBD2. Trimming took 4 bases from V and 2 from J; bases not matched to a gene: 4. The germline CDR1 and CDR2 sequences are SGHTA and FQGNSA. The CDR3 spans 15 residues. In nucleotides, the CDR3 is TGTGCCAGCAGCTCTCGCGGGGGGACCTACAATGAGCAGTTCTTC. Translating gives CASSSRGGTYNEQFF.

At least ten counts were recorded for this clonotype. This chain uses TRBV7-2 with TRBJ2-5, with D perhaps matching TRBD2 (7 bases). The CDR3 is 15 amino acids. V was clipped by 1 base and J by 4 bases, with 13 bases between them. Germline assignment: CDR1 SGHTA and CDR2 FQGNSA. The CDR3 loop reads CASSLVGGRGETQYF. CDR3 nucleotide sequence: TGTGCCAGCAGCTTAGTCGGGGGGCGTGGAGAGACCCAGTACTTC.

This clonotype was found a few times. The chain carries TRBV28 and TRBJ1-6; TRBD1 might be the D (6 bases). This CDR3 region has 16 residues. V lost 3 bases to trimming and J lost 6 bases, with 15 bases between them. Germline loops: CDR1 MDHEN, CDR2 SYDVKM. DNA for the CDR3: TGTGCCAGCAGTTTGCAGGGGAGTGGGAGTAATTCACCCCTCCACTTT. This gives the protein CASSLQGSGSNSPLHF.

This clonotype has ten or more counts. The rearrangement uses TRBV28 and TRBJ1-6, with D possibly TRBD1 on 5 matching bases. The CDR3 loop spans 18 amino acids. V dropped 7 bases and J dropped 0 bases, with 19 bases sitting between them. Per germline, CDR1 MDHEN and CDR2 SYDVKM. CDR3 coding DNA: TGTGCCAGCATGTCGGGAATGAGGGGAAGCTCCTATAATTCACCCCTCCACTTT. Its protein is CASMSGMRGSSYNSPLHF.

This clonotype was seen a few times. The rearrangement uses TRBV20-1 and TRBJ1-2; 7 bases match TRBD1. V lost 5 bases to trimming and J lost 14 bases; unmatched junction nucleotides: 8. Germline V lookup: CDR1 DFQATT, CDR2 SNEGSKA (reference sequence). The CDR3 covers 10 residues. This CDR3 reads CSAYAGGRTF. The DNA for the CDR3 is TGCAGTGCTTACGCAGGGGGTAGAACCTTC.

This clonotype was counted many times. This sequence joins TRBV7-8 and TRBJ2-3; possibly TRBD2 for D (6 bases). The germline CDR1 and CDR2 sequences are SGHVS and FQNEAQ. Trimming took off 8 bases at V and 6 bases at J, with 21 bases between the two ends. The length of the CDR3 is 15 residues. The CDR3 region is CASLATRFSMDTQYF. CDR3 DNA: TGTGCCAGCCTTGCGACTAGATTCTCGATGGATACGCAGTATTTT.

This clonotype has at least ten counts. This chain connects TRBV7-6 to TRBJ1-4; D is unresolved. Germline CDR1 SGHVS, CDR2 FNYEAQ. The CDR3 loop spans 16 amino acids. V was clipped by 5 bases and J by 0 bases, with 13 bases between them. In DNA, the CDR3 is TGTGCCAGCAGCCTTAAGGAGGTCGCAACTAATGAAAAACTGTTTTTT. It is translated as CASSLKEVATNEKLFF. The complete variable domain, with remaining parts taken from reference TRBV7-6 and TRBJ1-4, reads GAGVSQSPRYKVTKRGQDVALRCDPISGHVSLYWYRQALGQGPEFLTYFNYEAQQDKSGLPNDRFSAERPEGSISTLTIQRTEQRDSAMYRCASSLKEVATNEKLFFGSGTQLSVL.

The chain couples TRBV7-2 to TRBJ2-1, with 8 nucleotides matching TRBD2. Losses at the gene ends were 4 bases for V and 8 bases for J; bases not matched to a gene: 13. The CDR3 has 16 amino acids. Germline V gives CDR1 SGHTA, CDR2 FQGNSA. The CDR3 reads CASSSAPAGARHEQFF. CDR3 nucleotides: TGTGCCAGCAGCTCCGCGCCAGCGGGAGCTAGGCATGAGCAGTTCTTC.

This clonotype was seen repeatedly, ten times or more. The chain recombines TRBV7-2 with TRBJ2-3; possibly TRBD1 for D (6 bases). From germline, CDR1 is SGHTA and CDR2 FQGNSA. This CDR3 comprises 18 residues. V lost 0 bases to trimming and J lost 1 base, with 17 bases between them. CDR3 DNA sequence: TGTGCCAGCAGCTTAGCGGGGGCCGCCTTCTCTGGCACAGATACGCAGTATTTT. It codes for CASSLAGAAFSGTDTQYF.

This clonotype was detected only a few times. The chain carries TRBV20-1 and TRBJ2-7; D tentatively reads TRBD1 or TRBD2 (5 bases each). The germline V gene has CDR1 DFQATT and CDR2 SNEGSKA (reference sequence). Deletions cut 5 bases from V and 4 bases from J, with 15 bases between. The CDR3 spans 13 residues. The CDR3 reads CSAHGDGIYEQYF. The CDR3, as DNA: TGCAGTGCTCACGGGGACGGAATTTACGAGCAGTACTTC.

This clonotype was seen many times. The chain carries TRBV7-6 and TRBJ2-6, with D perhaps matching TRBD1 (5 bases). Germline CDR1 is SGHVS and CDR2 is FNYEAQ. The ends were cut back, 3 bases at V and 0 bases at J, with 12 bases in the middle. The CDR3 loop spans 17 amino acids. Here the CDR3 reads CASSLNRGGSGANVLTF. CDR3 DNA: TGTGCCAGCAGCTTGAATAGGGGCGGCTCTGGGGCCAACGTCCTGACTTTC. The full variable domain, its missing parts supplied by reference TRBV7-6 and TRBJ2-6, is GAGVSQSPRYKVTKRGQDVALRCDPISGHVSLYWYRQALGQGPEFLTYFNYEAQQDKSGLPNDRFSAERPEGSISTLTIQRTEQRDSAMYRCASSLNRGGSGANVLTFGAGSRLTVL.

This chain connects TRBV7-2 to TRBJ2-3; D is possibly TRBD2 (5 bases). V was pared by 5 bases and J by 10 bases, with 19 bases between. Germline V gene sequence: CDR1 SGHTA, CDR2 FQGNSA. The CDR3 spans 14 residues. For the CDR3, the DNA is TGTGCCAGCAGCCCCGAGGTAGGGCTAGCTGCGCAGTATTTT. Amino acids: CASSPEVGLAAQYF.

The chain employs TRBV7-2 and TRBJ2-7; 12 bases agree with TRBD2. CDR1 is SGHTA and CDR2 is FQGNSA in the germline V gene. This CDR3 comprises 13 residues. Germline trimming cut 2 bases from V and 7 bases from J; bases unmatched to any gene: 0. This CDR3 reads CASSLTSGREQYV. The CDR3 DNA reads TGTGCCAGCAGCTTAACTAGCGGGAGGGAGCAGTACGTC.

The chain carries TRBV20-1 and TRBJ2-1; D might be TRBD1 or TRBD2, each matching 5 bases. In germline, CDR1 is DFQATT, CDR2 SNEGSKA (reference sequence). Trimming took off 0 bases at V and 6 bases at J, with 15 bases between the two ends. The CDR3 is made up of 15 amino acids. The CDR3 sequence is CSAREGVTTRNEQFF. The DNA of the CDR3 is TGCAGTGCTAGAGAGGGGGTGACAACCCGCAATGAGCAGTTCTTC.

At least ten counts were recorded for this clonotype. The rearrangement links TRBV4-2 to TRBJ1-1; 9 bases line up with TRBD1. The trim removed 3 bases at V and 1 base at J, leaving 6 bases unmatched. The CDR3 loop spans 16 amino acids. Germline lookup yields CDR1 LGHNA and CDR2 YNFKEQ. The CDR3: CASSQGMDRGNTEAFF. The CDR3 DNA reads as TGTGCCAGCAGCCAGGGAATGGACAGGGGGAACACTGAAGCTTTCTTT.

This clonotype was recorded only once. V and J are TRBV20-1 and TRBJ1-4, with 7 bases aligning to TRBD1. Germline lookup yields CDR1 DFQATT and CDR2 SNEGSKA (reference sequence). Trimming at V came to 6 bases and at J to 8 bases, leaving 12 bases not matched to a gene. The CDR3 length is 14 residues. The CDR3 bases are TGCAGTGCGCCGTATGACAGGGAAGGGGAAAAACTGTTTTTT. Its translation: CSAPYDREGEKLFF.